This T cell receptor (beta chain) was sequenced for a study of CD8 T cell repertoires and HIV-1 epitope variants. Study details: Separate wells received one of Twenty-five Gag or Nef variant peptides. Enriched T cells were co-cultured with equal autologous T cell-negative cells. Study-wide results and caveats: Nine or ten antigen-specific TCR beta clonotypes were found; roughly 6 seemed cross-reactive to variants.

Of note for this clone: The antigen remains unidentified.

Clones were sequenced by immunoSEQ multiplex PCR, and TCRdb holds only the in-frame ones, with some missing. The sample lists about 4,900 clones; about three fifths were seen once. V was pared by 4 bases and J by 2 bases, with 7 bases of the junction left unmatched. CDR1 MNHEY and CDR2 SMNVEV come from the germline V gene (reference sequence). The CDR3 consists of 16 residues. The receptor was derived from a male donor with HIV. Sequencing used cultured CD8+ T cells derived from PBMCs. The chain is built from TRBV27 and TRBJ2-2, with TRBD1 matching over 7 bases. The CDR3 nucleotides are TGTGCCAGCAGTTCGGGACAGCCCATCAACACCGGGGAGCTGTTTTTT. Translation gives CASSSGQPINTGELFF.